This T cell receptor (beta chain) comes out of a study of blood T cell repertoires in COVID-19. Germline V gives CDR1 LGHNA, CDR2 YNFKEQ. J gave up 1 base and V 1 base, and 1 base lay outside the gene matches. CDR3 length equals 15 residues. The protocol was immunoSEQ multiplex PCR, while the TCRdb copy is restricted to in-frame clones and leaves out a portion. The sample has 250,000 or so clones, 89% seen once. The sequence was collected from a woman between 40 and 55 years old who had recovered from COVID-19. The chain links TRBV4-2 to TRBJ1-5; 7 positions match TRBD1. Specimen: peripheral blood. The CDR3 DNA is TGTGCCAGCAGCCAAGGGACAGGAAGCAATCAGCCCCAGCATTTT. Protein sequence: CASSQGTGSNQPQHF.